This T cell receptor (beta chain) was captured in a study of T cell changes during pregnancy in multiple sclerosis. Sequencing was performed with immunoSEQ multiplex PCR; in TCRdb, only in-frame clones are kept and a portion is missing. The sample yields about 80,000 clones, roughly 93% seen once. Germline V gene data show CDR1 as SGDLS and CDR2 as YYNGEE. The CDR3 loop spans 13 amino acids. The germline V and J ends were trimmed by 2 bases and 7 bases, with 10 bases remaining between them. This clone was detected once. This rearrangement joins TRBV9 to TRBJ2-1; possibly TRBD1 for D (5 bases). The clonotype originates from a female donor with multiple sclerosis, enrolled in a pregnancy study. The sample consisted of peripheral blood, taken in the third trimester of pregnancy. CDR3 coding DNA: TGTGCCAGCAGCGTGGGCAGGGCGAATGAGCAGTTCTTC. Its protein is CASSVGRANEQFF.